This T cell receptor (beta chain) was found in a study of blood T cells in healthy people across ages. In regard to this clonotype: Its antigen is currently unknown. Given a much more abundant clone one base away, this may be a read error.

The authors ran a second PCR of 7 to 11 cycles using a sample-barcoded 5' primer and a J-beta primer mix. Each CDR3 protein gets one entry after TCRdb re-called the 5' RACE reads with MiXCR. The repertoire holds 710,000 or so distinct CDR3 sequences, with about 32% as singletons. The CDR3 spans 19 residues. In germline, CDR1 is MNHEY, CDR2 SMNVEV (reference sequence). Study-wide points: Diversity was higher, and naive CD4+ cells more numerous, in long-lived donors than in aged donors. While age rose, TCR beta diversity per million T cells dropped in a roughly linear way.

The source is a woman older than 75 in good health. Sequencing was carried out using blood. The chain combines TRBV27 with TRBJ2-1; the match to TRBD2 covers 11 bases. With the DNA end fitting TRBJ2-7 better, the J assignment may be wrong. The CDR3 DNA sequence: TGTGCCAGCAGTCAAAGACCTCTAGCGGGGGGACACATCTACAATGAGCAGTACTTC. It is translated as CASSQRPLAGGHIYNEQYF.